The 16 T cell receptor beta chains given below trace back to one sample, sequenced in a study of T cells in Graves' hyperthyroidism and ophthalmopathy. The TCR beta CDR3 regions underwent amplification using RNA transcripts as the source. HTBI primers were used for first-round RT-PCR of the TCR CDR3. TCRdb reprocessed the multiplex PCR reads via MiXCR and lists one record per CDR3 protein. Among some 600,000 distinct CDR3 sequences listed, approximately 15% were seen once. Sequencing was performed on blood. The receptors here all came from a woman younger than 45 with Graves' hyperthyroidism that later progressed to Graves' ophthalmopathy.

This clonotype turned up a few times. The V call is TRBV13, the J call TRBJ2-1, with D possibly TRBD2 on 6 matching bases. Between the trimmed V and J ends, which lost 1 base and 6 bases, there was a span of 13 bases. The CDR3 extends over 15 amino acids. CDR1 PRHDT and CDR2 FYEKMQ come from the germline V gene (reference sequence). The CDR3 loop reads CASSLEAGLSNEQFF. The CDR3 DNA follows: TGTGCCAGCAGCTTAGAGGCGGGACTCTCCAATGAGCAGTTCTTC.

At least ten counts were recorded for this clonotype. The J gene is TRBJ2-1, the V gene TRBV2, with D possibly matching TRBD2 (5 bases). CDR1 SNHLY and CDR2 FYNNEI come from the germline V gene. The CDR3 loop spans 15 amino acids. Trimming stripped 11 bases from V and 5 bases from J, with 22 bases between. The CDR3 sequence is CAFSQVGIRHNEQFF. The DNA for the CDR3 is TGTGCCTTTAGTCAGGTCGGGATCAGGCACAATGAGCAGTTCTTC.

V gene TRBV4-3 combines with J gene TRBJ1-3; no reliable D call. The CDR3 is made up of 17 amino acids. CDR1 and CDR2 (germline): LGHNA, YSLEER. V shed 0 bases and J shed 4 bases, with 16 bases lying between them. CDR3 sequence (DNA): TGCGCCAGCAGCCAAGATAAATTGGGTGTGGGAGGAAACACCATATATTTT. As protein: CASSQDKLGVGGNTIYF.

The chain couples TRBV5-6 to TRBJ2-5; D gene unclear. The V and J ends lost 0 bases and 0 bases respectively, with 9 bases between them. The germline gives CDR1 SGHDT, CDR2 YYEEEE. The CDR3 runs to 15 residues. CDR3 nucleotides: TGTGCCAGCAGCTTGGGGTTAAGCCACCAAGAGACCCAGTACTTC. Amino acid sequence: CASSLGLSHQETQYF.

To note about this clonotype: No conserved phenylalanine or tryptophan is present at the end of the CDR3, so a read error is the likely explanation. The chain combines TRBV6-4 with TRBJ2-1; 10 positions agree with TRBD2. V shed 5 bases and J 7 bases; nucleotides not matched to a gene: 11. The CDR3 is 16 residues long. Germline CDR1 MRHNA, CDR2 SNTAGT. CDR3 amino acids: CASSSLLAGVGNEQFL. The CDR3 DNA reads TGTGCCAGCAGTTCATTGCTAGCGGGAGTAGGAAATGAGCAGTTCCTC.

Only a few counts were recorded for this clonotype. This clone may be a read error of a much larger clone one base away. The CDR3 here is CANSRMEQFF. DNA of the CDR3: TGTGCCAACAGCCGGATGGAGCAGTTCTTC. J is TRBJ2-1 and V is TRBV7-9, with D unresolved. Per the germline V gene, CDR1 is SEHNR and CDR2 is FQNEAQ (reference sequence). The CDR3 has 10 residues.

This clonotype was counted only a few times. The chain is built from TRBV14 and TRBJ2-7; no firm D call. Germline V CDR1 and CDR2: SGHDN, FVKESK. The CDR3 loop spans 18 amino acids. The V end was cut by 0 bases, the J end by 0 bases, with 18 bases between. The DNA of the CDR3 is TGTGCCAGCAGCCAAGAGGGCAGACTTACGCGATTCTCCTACGAGCAGTACTTC. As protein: CASSQEGRLTRFSYEQYF.

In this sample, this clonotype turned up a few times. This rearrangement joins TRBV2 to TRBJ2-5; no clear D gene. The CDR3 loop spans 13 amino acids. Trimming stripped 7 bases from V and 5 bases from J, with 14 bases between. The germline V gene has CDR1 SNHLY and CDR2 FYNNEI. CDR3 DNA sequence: TGTGCCAGCAAGGTTGACCCGTCGGAGACCCAGTACTTC. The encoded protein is CASKVDPSETQYF.

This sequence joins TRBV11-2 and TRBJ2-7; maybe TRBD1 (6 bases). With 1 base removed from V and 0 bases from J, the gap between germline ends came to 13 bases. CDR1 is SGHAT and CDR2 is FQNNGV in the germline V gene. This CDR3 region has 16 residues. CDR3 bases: TGTGCCAGCAGCTTAGGTGGCAGGGGCCGCTCCTACGAGCAGTACTTC. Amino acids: CASSLGGRGRSYEQYF.

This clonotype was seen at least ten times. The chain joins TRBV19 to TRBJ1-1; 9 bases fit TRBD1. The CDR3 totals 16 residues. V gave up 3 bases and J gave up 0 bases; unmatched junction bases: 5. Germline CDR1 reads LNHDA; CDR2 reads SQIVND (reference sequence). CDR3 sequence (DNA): TGTGCCAGTAGTATTCCCGGGACAGGGTTGAACACTGAAGCTTTCTTT. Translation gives CASSIPGTGLNTEAFF.

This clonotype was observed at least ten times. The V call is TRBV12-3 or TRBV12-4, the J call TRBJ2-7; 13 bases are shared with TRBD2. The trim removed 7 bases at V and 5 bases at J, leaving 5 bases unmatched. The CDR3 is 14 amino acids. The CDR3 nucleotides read TGTGCCAGCAACACCGGACTAGCGGGGGACGAGCAGTACTTC. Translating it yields CASNTGLAGDEQYF.

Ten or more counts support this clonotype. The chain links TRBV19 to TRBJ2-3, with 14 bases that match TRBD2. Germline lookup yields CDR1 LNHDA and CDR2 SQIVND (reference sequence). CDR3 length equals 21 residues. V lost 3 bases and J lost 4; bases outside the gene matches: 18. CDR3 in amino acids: CASSIGTGEPGLAGDPDTQYF. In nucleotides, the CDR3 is TGTGCCAGTAGTATCGGGACAGGTGAACCGGGACTAGCGGGAGACCCAGATACGCAGTATTTT. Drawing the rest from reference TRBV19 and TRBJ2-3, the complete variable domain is DGGITQSPKYLFRKEGQNVTLSCEQNLNHDAMYWYRQDPGQGLRLIYYSQIVNDFQKGDIAEGYSVSREKKESFPLTVTSAQKNPTAFYLCASSIGTGEPGLAGDPDTQYFGPGTRLTVL.

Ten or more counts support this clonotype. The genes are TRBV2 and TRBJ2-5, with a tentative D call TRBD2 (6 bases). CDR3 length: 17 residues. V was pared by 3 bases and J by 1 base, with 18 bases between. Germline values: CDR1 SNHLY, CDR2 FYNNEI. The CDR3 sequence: CASSDPWRLATQETQYF. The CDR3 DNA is TGTGCCAGCAGTGATCCATGGCGGCTAGCGACCCAAGAGACCCAGTACTTC.

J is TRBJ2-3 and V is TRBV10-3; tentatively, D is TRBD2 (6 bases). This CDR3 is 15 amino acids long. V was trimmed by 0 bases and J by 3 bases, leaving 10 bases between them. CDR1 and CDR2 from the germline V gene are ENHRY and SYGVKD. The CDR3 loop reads CAISESAGKTDTQYF. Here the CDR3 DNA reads TGTGCCATCAGTGAGTCTGCGGGAAAGACAGATACGCAGTATTTT.

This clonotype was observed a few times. The CDR3 region is CASMRQGASNQPQHF. The CDR3 nucleotides are TGTGCCAGTATGCGACAGGGGGCGAGCAATCAGCCCCAGCATTTT. J is TRBJ1-5 and V is TRBV19; 10 bases are a match to TRBD1. CDR1 is LNHDA, CDR2 SQIVND, per germline (reference sequence). The junction had 4 bases not matched to a gene; V was cut back by 7 bases and J by 1 base. This CDR3 region has 15 residues.

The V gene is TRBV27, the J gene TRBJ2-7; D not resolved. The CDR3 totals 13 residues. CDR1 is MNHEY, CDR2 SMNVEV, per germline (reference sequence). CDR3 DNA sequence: TGTGCCAGCAGTTTCGGAAGCTCCTACGAGCTGTACGTC. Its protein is CASSFGSSYELYV.